This entry features one T cell receptor (beta chain) sequence. Its cognate antigen is unknown. Germline CDR1 is KGHSH and CDR2 is LQKENI. This CDR3 has 16 residues. V shed 3 bases and J 4 bases; nucleotides not matched to a gene: 8. This sample was taken from a study of resident and recirculating memory T cells in vitiligo. About the study: Samples were epidermis from two lesional and two nonlesional sites, plus PBMCs.

General study points: Vitiligo lesions lacked a unique dominant clone, and clonality varied.

Clones were sequenced by immunoSEQ multiplex PCR, and TCRdb holds only the in-frame ones, with some missing. Of tens of thousands of clones listed, 90% to 95% are singletons. The rearrangement uses TRBV18 and TRBJ1-1; 10 bases match TRBD1. The sample taken for sequencing was blood. The sequence came from a male donor with vitiligo. The CDR3 region is CASSPLRWTGGTEAFF. CDR3 nucleotides: TGTGCCAGCTCACCCCTACGTTGGACAGGGGGCACTGAAGCTTTCTTT.